This T cell receptor beta chain was obtained from a study of cytomegalovirus exposure and HLA in healthy donors. With respect to this clone: The antigen remains unidentified.

General observations from the study: The study recorded 160 or so TCR beta chains that were cytomegalovirus-associated. Later analysis identified a missense DCLRE1C variant that was linked to TCR beta V- and J-gene trimming.

13 Jbeta primers and 60 Vbeta primers were used for the PCR. TCRdb keeps only in-frame clones here, not all; method: immunoSEQ multiplex PCR. The table lists under 150,000 clones, roughly 80% of them singletons. Germline CDR1 and CDR2: MNHEY and SMNVEV (reference sequence). This CDR3 is 15 amino acids long. V and J are TRBV27 and TRBJ2-5, with TRBD1 matching over 7 bases. The J call could be wrong; TRBJ2-7 is a better fit for the DNA end. Source material: PBMCs. This clonotype was obtained from a young man in good health and CMV-seronegative. CDR3 nucleotide sequence: TGTGCCAGCAGTTTTTTCGGGACAGCGAATTACGAGCAGTACTTC. As protein: CASSFFGTANYEQYF.